What follows are 21 T cell receptor beta chains derived from one specimen sequenced in a study of T cells after yellow fever vaccination. Via MiXCR, TCRdb re-called the 5' RACE reads, giving one row per CDR3 protein. This sample has roughly 120,000 distinct CDR3 sequences, with 7.2% found just once. Sequences were derived from CD4+ T cells sorted from PBMCs, sampled roughly 45 days after the first yellow fever vaccination. The receptor source for this set is a man aged 18 to 30 who received the YFV17D yellow fever vaccine.

This clonotype was observed at least ten times. The chain is built from TRBV6-2 or TRBV6-3 and TRBJ1-5; TRBD1 is a possible D gene (6 bases). Trimming shortened V by 11 bases and J by 2 bases, and 13 bases separated the two germline ends. The length of the CDR3 is 13 residues. CDR1 is MNHEY and CDR2 is SVGEGT in the germline V gene. The CDR3, as DNA: TGTGCCTCCCAGGGGACTGGCAATCAGCCCCAGCATTTT. Its protein is CASQGTGNQPQHF.

The genes are TRBV10-3 and TRBJ2-2; D not certain. V was pared by 7 bases and J by 2 bases, with 5 bases between. This CDR3 has 12 residues. Germline V gives CDR1 ENHRY, CDR2 SYGVKD. CDR3 DNA sequence: TGTGCCATCACGGATAACACCGGGGAGCTGTTTTTT. Translating gives CAITDNTGELFF.

This clonotype was seen a few times. The rearrangement uses TRBV7-7 and TRBJ2-1; D unclear. The CDR3 runs to 12 residues. V was pared by 2 bases and J by 8 bases, with 7 bases between. Germline CDR1 SSHAT, CDR2 FNYEAQ (reference sequence). The CDR3: CASSLSKHEQFF. Written as DNA, the CDR3 is TGTGCCAGCAGCTTATCTAAGCATGAGCAGTTCTTC.

This clonotype was counted ten times or more. The rearrangement uses TRBV19 and TRBJ1-1; TRBD1 aligns across 8 bases. The V and J ends lost 4 bases and 4 bases, in that order; junction bases with no gene match: 5. Germline assignment: CDR1 LNHDA and CDR2 SQIVND (reference sequence). The CDR3 extends over 14 amino acids. The CDR3 loop is CASSTGQGGTEAFF. DNA for the CDR3: TGTGCCAGTAGTACCGGACAGGGCGGCACTGAAGCTTTCTTT.

This clonotype showed up many times. V is TRBV7-2 and J is TRBJ2-7; TRBD1 might be the D (6 bases). The CDR3 length is 14 residues. Germline CDR1 and CDR2: SGHTA and FQGNSA. V was shortened by 5 bases and J by 2 bases, with 13 bases between the two germline ends. This chain's CDR3 is CASSRDPGAYEQYF. The DNA for the CDR3 is TGTGCCAGCAGCCGAGACCCAGGGGCCTACGAGCAGTACTTC. Drawing the rest from reference TRBV7-2 and TRBJ2-7, the complete variable domain is GAGVSQSPSNKVTEKGKDVELRCDPISGHTALYWYRQSLGQGLEFLIYFQGNSAPDKSGLPSDRFSAERTGGSVSTLTIQRTQQEDSAVYLCASSRDPGAYEQYFGPGTRLTVT.

J is TRBJ1-1 and V is TRBV29-1; D not resolved. Germline V gene data show CDR1 as SQVTM and CDR2 as ANQGSEA. The CDR3 spans 13 residues. V was trimmed by 1 base and J by 1 base, leaving 7 bases between them. CDR3 coding DNA: TGCAGCGTTGAAGGTCGGCAGAACACTGAAGCTTTCTTT. This gives the protein CSVEGRQNTEAFF.

This clonotype was detected ten times or more. The rearrangement uses TRBV3-1 and TRBJ2-5; D is ambiguous. Germline CDR1 LGHDT, CDR2 YNNKEL (reference sequence). The CDR3 loop spans 12 amino acids. Trimming left V 0 bases short and J 7 bases short, with 6 bases between. Here the CDR3 reads CASSQDLGTQYF. CDR3 DNA: TGTGCCAGCAGCCAAGACTTGGGGACCCAGTACTTC.

The gene calls are TRBV12-3 or TRBV12-4 and TRBJ1-6, with TRBD1 matching 11 bases. V lost 7 bases to trimming and J lost 0 bases; unmatched junction nucleotides: 8. The CDR3 extends over 18 amino acids. In DNA, the CDR3 is TGTGCCAGCAACAACGGACAGGGGGCTAGCTCCTATAATTCACCCCTCCACTTT. Its protein is CASNNGQGASSYNSPLHF.

This clonotype has just a few counts. V is TRBV5-1 and J is TRBJ2-3; 7 nucleotides align to TRBD2. Germline V lookup: CDR1 SGHRS, CDR2 YFSETQ. After removal of 1 base from V and 0 bases from J, the junction contained 2 bases not matched to a gene. The CDR3 runs to 15 residues. The CDR3 is CASSLSGDSTDTQYF. The CDR3 DNA reads TGCGCCAGCAGCTTGAGCGGGGACAGCACAGATACGCAGTATTTT.

This clonotype was picked up many times. CDR3 bases: TGTGCCAGCAGCCGAGGGCCTAGCGGGACGGGAGATACGCAGTATTTT. Translating it yields CASSRGPSGTGDTQYF. This chain uses TRBV7-2 with TRBJ2-3; TRBD2 aligns across 9 bases. V lost 5 bases and J lost 5; bases outside the gene matches: 11. Germline assignment: CDR1 SGHTA and CDR2 FQGNSA. The CDR3 is made up of 16 amino acids.

This clonotype showed up many times. The V gene is TRBV7-7, the J gene TRBJ2-3; D is possibly TRBD1 (6 bases). CDR1 is SSHAT, CDR2 FNYEAQ, per germline (reference sequence). CDR3 size: 15 residues. Trimming removed 0 bases from V and 0 bases from J, with 7 bases in between. The chain's CDR3 is CASSLAGASTDTQYF. CDR3 bases: TGTGCCAGCAGCTTAGCGGGGGCCAGCACAGATACGCAGTATTTT.

This clonotype was detected many times. The chain links TRBV5-1 to TRBJ2-3, with D possibly matching TRBD1 (5 bases). The CDR3 loop spans 15 amino acids. Trimming shortened V by 3 bases and J by 0 bases, and 11 bases separated the two germline ends. In germline, CDR1 is SGHRS, CDR2 YFSETQ. This chain's CDR3 is CASSSQGPSTDTQYF. Here the CDR3 DNA reads TGCGCCAGCAGCTCGCAGGGCCCTAGCACAGATACGCAGTATTTT.

In this sample, this clonotype is medium-sized. The V and J genes are TRBV7-2 and TRBJ1-2; 9 bases fit TRBD1. After removal of 2 bases from V and 4 bases from J, the junction contained 2 bases not matched to a gene. There are 14 residues in the CDR3. Germline lookup yields CDR1 SGHTA and CDR2 FQGNSA. Written as DNA, the CDR3 is TGTGCCAGCAGCTTACCGACAGGGGGCTATGGCTACACCTTC. Translating gives CASSLPTGGYGYTF.

The sample holds many counts of this clonotype. The rearrangement joins TRBV6-2 or TRBV6-3 to TRBJ1-2, with a weak D call TRBD1 (5 bases). Trimming took off 10 bases at V and 1 base at J, with 13 bases between the two ends. The CDR3 covers 13 residues. CDR1 and CDR2 (germline): MNHEY, SVGEGT. CDR3 bases: TGTGCCACCATTCGGGGGGATAACTATGGCTACACCTTC. This translates into CATIRGDNYGYTF.

This clonotype was counted ten times or more. The CDR3, as DNA: TGCGCCAGCAGCTTGGGGGCAGGGACGAACACTGAAGCTTTCTTT. This translates into CASSLGAGTNTEAFF. This sequence joins TRBV5-1 and TRBJ1-1, with a weak D call TRBD1 (5 bases). V was cut by 0 bases and J by 1 base, with 10 bases left in between. The CDR3 is made up of 15 amino acids. The germline CDR1 and CDR2 sequences are SGHRS and YFSETQ.

This clonotype showed up many times. This chain joins TRBV10-3 and TRBJ2-2; tentatively, D is TRBD1 (5 bases). The V end was cut by 5 bases, the J end by 1 base, with 11 bases between. Germline CDR1 and CDR2: ENHRY and SYGVKD. CDR3 size: 15 residues. The CDR3, as DNA: TGTGCCATCAGTAACGCAGGGCAGAACACCGGGGAGCTGTTTTTT. Protein: CAISNAGQNTGELFF.

As concerns this clonotype: This may stem from a read error, because a much larger clone lies one nucleotide away. The chain has TRBV7-6 and TRBJ2-7; D could derive from TRBD1 or TRBD2 (5 bases each). The CDR3 runs to 15 residues. V was trimmed by 1 base and J by 3 bases, leaving 13 bases between them. Germline CDR1 and CDR2: SGHVS and FNYEAQ. CDR3 nucleotides: TGTGCCAGCAGCTTAGGGGGACGGGGAATCTACGAGCAGTACTTC. It is translated as CASSLGGRGIYEQYF.

This clonotype was counted ten times or more. The chain is built from TRBV18 and TRBJ2-7, with a weak D call TRBD2 (7 bases). The length of the CDR3 is 14 residues. V was pared by 6 bases and J by 4 bases, with 16 bases between. Germline-derived CDR1 and CDR2 are KGHSH and LQKENI. CDR3 sequence: CASSQLEGGYEQYV. The CDR3 nucleotides are TGTGCCAGCTCTCAGCTAGAGGGGGGGTACGAGCAGTACGTC.

This clonotype showed up many times. The chain recombines TRBV20-1 with TRBJ2-7; 7 bases map to TRBD1. The CDR3 consists of 13 residues. V shed 1 base and J 3 bases; nucleotides not matched to a gene: 3. Germline V gene lookup returns CDR1 DFQATT and CDR2 SNEGSKA (reference sequence). CDR3 loop: CSARAQGIYEQYF. For the CDR3, the DNA is TGCAGTGCTAGAGCACAGGGGATCTACGAGCAGTACTTC.

The table lists this clonotype with many counts. The V and J genes are TRBV18 and TRBJ2-1, with 12 bases matching TRBD2. This CDR3 is built from 16 residues. Germline assignment: CDR1 KGHSH and CDR2 LQKENI. V gave up 2 bases and J gave up 9 bases; unmatched junction bases: 8. The chain's CDR3 is CASSPASGGAGIEQFF. The CDR3 bases are TGTGCCAGCTCACCAGCTAGCGGGGGGGCCGGTATTGAGCAGTTCTTC.

Ten or more counts support this clonotype. J is TRBJ2-1 and V is TRBV2; TRBD2 matches 12 bases. From germline, CDR1 is SNHLY and CDR2 FYNNEI. This CDR3 spans 13 amino acids. V lost 7 bases, J lost 9 bases, and 4 bases stayed unmatched. The CDR3 DNA reads TGTGCCAGCATGGGACTAGCGGGTGGTGAGCAGTTCTTC. Residues: CASMGLAGGEQFF.